The 22 T cell receptor beta chains listed next were all sequenced from one sample in a study of T cell responses to AZD1222 COVID-19 vaccine. TCRdb's table, derived via immunoSEQ multiplex PCR, lists solely in-frame clones and lacks some. The table lists some 80,000 clones, approximately 90% of them singletons. The sequenced sample was peripheral blood, obtained on day 0 of AZD1222 vaccination. These receptors all come from an adult in good health.

This chain links TRBV19 with TRBJ2-2; TRBD2 matches 9 bases. The germline V gene has CDR1 LNHDA and CDR2 SQIVND (reference sequence). The junction had 0 bases not matched to a gene; V was cut back by 6 bases and J by 4 bases. The CDR3 sequence is 13 residues long. In DNA form, the CDR3 reads TGTGCCAGTAGACTAGCGGGCACCGGGGAGCTGTTTTTT. Protein: CASRLAGTGELFF.

The chain has TRBV5-4 and TRBJ1-5; the D is unclear. Germline CDR1 reads SGHNT; CDR2 reads YYREEE (reference sequence). The V and J ends lost 4 bases and 3 bases respectively, with 17 bases between them. This CDR3 spans 16 amino acids. CDR3 loop: CASSPHPTTTNQPQHF. For the CDR3, the DNA is TGTGCCAGCAGCCCCCATCCCACGACCACCAATCAGCCCCAGCATTTT.

The chain employs TRBV18 and TRBJ1-1, with 9 positions matching TRBD1. In germline, CDR1 is KGHSH, CDR2 LQKENI. After removal of 3 bases from V and 8 bases from J, the junction contained 7 bases not matched to a gene. This CDR3 is 14 amino acids long. CDR3 loop: CASSPGQGSVEAFF. For the CDR3, the DNA is TGTGCCAGCTCACCGGGACAGGGATCGGTAGAAGCTTTCTTT.

This rearrangement joins TRBV5-1 to TRBJ1-6; unclear D gene. The CDR3 is 14 amino acids. The germline V gene has CDR1 SGHRS and CDR2 YFSETQ. The V and J ends lost 2 bases and 7 bases respectively, with 10 bases between them. In DNA form, the CDR3 reads TGCGCCAGCAGCTTAGCCAGCCAAAATTCACCCCTCCACTTT. The encoded protein is CASSLASQNSPLHF.

Details on this clone: Other DNA sequences in this sample translate to the same CDR3. The chain employs TRBV5-4 and TRBJ1-2; D gene ambiguous. Deletions cut 0 bases from V and 6 bases from J, with 6 bases between. Germline V gene lookup returns CDR1 SGHNT and CDR2 YYREEE (reference sequence). The CDR3 contains 12 residues. The CDR3 reads CASSLAGNGYTF. CDR3 DNA: TGTGCCAGCAGCTTGGCCGGAAATGGCTACACCTTC.

V and J are TRBV4-3 and TRBJ1-2; the D is unclear. The CDR3 is made up of 15 amino acids. Germline CDR1 reads LGHNA; CDR2 reads YSLEER. Between the trimmed V and J ends, which lost 1 base and 0 bases, there was a span of 9 bases. DNA for the CDR3: TGCGCCAGCAGCCAAGTGGTCGGACCTAACTATGGCTACACCTTC. It codes for CASSQVVGPNYGYTF.

CDR3: CASSLATRTIYF. DNA of the CDR3: TGTGCCAGCAGCTTAGCGACCAGGACCATATATTTT. This chain joins TRBV7-9 and TRBJ1-3, with D unclear. Germline V lookup: CDR1 SEHNR, CDR2 FQNEAQ (reference sequence). The CDR3 has 12 amino acids. The ends were cut back, 0 bases at V and 10 bases at J, with 7 bases in the middle.

V gene TRBV7-2 combines with J gene TRBJ2-4, with 9 bases fitting TRBD1. This CDR3 spans 17 amino acids. V gave up 5 bases and J gave up 0 bases; unmatched junction bases: 8. CDR1 is SGHTA, CDR2 FQGNSA, per germline. The DNA of the CDR3 is TGTGCCAGCAGCATTACAGGGGGCGGGGGAGCCAAAAACATTCAGTACTTC. This encodes CASSITGGGGAKNIQYF.

The rearrangement uses TRBV7-9 and TRBJ1-1; the D gene is possibly TRBD1 (6 bases). CDR1 SEHNR and CDR2 FQNEAQ come from the germline V gene (reference sequence). V lost 5 bases to trimming and J lost 3 bases, with 13 bases between them. This CDR3 is built from 14 residues. CDR3 in DNA: TGTGCCAGCAGCGAGCAGGGGTCCGACACTGAAGCTTTCTTT. As protein: CASSEQGSDTEAFF.

The rearrangement links TRBV10-3 to TRBJ1-6, with 7 bases that match TRBD1. This CDR3 comprises 15 residues. Germline V gene lookup returns CDR1 ENHRY and CDR2 SYGVKD. V trimming: 2 bases; J trimming: 5 bases; junction bases outside the gene matches: 3. CDR3 residues: CAISELQGDNSPLHF. CDR3 nucleotides: TGTGCCATCAGTGAGCTCCAGGGGGATAATTCACCCCTCCACTTT.

The table lists this clone with a count of one. The CDR3 DNA reads as TGTGCCAGCAGCAGGACGGAGAACACTGAAGCTTTCTTT. Encoded protein: CASSRTENTEAFF. The chain carries TRBV6-2 or TRBV6-3 and TRBJ1-1; D uncertain. This CDR3 is 13 amino acids long. Germline assignment: CDR1 MNHEY and CDR2 SVGEGT. V was clipped by 6 bases and J by 1 base, with 9 bases between them.

This sequence joins TRBV2 and TRBJ1-2; perhaps TRBD1 as D (5 bases). Germline CDR1 and CDR2: SNHLY and FYNNEI. This CDR3 region has 13 residues. Trimming stripped 1 base from V and 3 bases from J, with 6 bases between. The CDR3 DNA reads TGTGCCAGCAGTGAAGGCAGGGACTATGGCTACACCTTC. The encoded protein is CASSEGRDYGYTF.

This chain joins TRBV6-5 and TRBJ2-5; tentative D call: TRBD1 (6 bases). This CDR3 is built from 13 residues. V lost 6 bases and J lost 2, with 10 bases in between. Germline values: CDR1 MNHEY, CDR2 SVGAGI. The CDR3 DNA reads TGTGCCAGCAGCACAGGGTCTCAAGAGACCCAGTACTTC. Protein sequence: CASSTGSQETQYF.

This clone is a singleton in its sample. The chain recombines TRBV19 with TRBJ1-2, with 9 bases lining up with TRBD1. The germline V gene encodes CDR1 LNHDA and CDR2 SQIVND (reference sequence). This CDR3 contains 16 residues. The trim removed 3 bases at V and 4 bases at J, leaving 9 bases unmatched. The CDR3 region has the DNA TGTGCCAGTAGTATGCAGGACAGGGGCCCTTCCTATGGCTACACCTTC. Translating it yields CASSMQDRGPSYGYTF.

The chain uses TRBV7-2 and TRBJ1-2; D perhaps matches TRBD1 (5 bases). The V gene's germline CDR1 is SGHTA and CDR2 FQGNSA. CDR3 size: 12 residues. The ends were cut back, 8 bases at V and 6 bases at J, with 13 bases in the middle. CDR3 region: CASGETVHGYTF. The DNA for the CDR3 is TGTGCCAGCGGCGAGACAGTACATGGCTACACCTTC. Filled out from reference TRBV7-2 and TRBJ1-2, the complete variable domain reads GAGVSQSPSNKVTEKGKDVELRCDPISGHTALYWYRQSLGQGLEFLIYFQGNSAPDKSGLPSDRFSAERTGGSVSTLTIQRTQQEDSAVYLCASGETVHGYTFGSGTRLTVV.

The CDR3 loop reads CASSLQLAGGASYNEQFF. In DNA, the CDR3 is TGTGCCAGCAGCCTCCAACTAGCGGGGGGTGCATCCTACAATGAGCAGTTCTTC. The gene calls are TRBV7-2 and TRBJ2-1; 12 bases align to TRBD2. The CDR3 contains 18 residues. CDR1 SGHTA and CDR2 FQGNSA come from the germline V gene. J lost 1 base, V lost 5 bases, and 9 bases had no gene match.

This chain links TRBV5-1 with TRBJ2-7; the D is unclear. V lost 3 bases to trimming and J lost 2 bases, with 15 bases between them. Germline CDR1 and CDR2: SGHRS and YFSETQ. This CDR3 is built from 15 residues. The chain's CDR3 is CASSSTQVTPYEQYF. The CDR3 DNA is TGCGCCAGCAGCTCGACTCAGGTCACCCCCTACGAGCAGTACTTC.

The chain uses TRBV7-4 and TRBJ1-2; 11 bases map to TRBD1. Germline V gives CDR1 SGHVT, CDR2 SQSDAQ. The V segment lost 3 bases and the J segment 3 bases; nucleotides outside the gene matches: 9. The length of the CDR3 is 17 residues. For the CDR3, the DNA is TGTGCCAGCAGCTTGGACAGGGGGCGGGTGGTCTACTATGGCTACACCTTC. Amino acids: CASSLDRGRVVYYGYTF.

The chain employs TRBV2 and TRBJ1-5; D unresolved. Between the trimmed V and J ends, which lost 8 bases and 1 base, there was a span of 9 bases. Germline V gene lookup returns CDR1 SNHLY and CDR2 FYNNEI. The CDR3 consists of 13 residues. The CDR3 reads CASGMESNQPQHF. CDR3 nucleotide sequence: TGTGCCAGCGGTATGGAAAGCAATCAGCCCCAGCATTTT. The full variable domain, with the rest looked up from reference TRBV2 and TRBJ1-5, is EPEVTQTPSHQVTQMGQEVILRCVPISNHLYFYWYRQILGQKVEFLVSFYNNEISEKSEIFDDQFSVERPDGSNFTLKIRSTKLEDSAMYFCASGMESNQPQHFGDGTRLSIL.

V usage is TRBV6-4 and J usage is TRBJ2-1, with 14 bases lining up with TRBD2. The CDR3 is 15 residues long. Per germline, CDR1 MRHNA and CDR2 SNTAGT. V gave up 0 bases and J gave up 8 bases; unmatched junction bases: 0. This chain's CDR3 is CASSDSTSGGDEQFF. The CDR3 bases are TGTGCCAGCAGTGACTCGACTAGCGGGGGGGATGAGCAGTTCTTC.

The V call is TRBV6-5, the J call TRBJ2-7; 7 positions agree with TRBD1. Germline trimming cut 4 bases from V and 6 bases from J; bases unmatched to any gene: 9. From germline, CDR1 is MNHEY and CDR2 SVGAGI. The CDR3 totals 14 residues. CDR3 coding DNA: TGTGCCAGCAGTTCAGAGGGGGCCCTGCGCGAGCAGTACTTC. The encoded protein is CASSSEGALREQYF.

V and J are TRBV18 and TRBJ2-3; TRBD1 aligns across 7 bases. The CDR3 spans 17 residues. CDR1 is KGHSH, CDR2 LQKENI, per germline. V gave up 0 bases and J gave up 1 base; unmatched junction bases: 7. The chain's CDR3 is CASSPPTTGPRTDTQYF. The CDR3 bases are TGTGCCAGCTCACCACCAACGACAGGGCCCCGCACAGATACGCAGTATTTT.